The clone carrying this TCR beta chain has just a few counts. Unique molecular identifiers were built into the TCRbeta library. A single record per CDR3 protein comes from TCRdb applying MiXCR to the PCR reads. Among hundreds of thousands of distinct CDR3 sequences listed, around 13% were seen once. This CDR3 spans 16 amino acids. Germline trimming cut 6 bases from V and 4 bases from J; bases unmatched to any gene: 7. This entry comes from a study of T-cell reconstitution after alpha-beta-depleted transplantation in children. Sequencing used PBMCs from the stem cell graft donor, obtained from the stem cell graft. This clonotype was sampled from a human donor who donated a stem cell graft to a child with combined immunodeficiency. The chain couples TRBV12-3 or TRBV12-4 to TRBJ2-1, with 12 positions matching TRBD2. The CDR3 DNA follows: TGTGCCAGCAGCGAGACTAGCGGGAGTTTTTACAATGAGCAGTTCTTC. Translated: CASSETSGSFYNEQFF.